This record covers a single T cell receptor beta chain. No antigen is known for it. The data were taken from a study of post-analysis software for immune sequencing data. In the study overall: Relapsing-remitting, secondary progressive and progressive-relapsing courses of multiple sclerosis were included.

Whole-study results and caveats: A handful of TRBV segments appeared more often in patients than in controls, and TRBV5-6, TRBV5-1 and TRBV20-1 were among these. Significantly lower normalized Chao1 diversity was found in patients with multiple sclerosis relative to controls. With F measure, samples from one preparation batch clustered together strongly.

Incorporated into the TCR beta cDNA libraries were unique molecular identifiers, which served to reduce PCR and sequencing biases. T cells, roughly 0.95 to 10 million of them, yielded roughly 0.5 million cDNA molecules. TCRdb re-called the PCR reads through MiXCR, storing one row per CDR3 protein. This table has roughly 870,000 distinct CDR3 sequences, about 50% appearing once. This CDR3 has 13 residues. The germline V and J ends were trimmed by 4 bases and 5 bases, with 10 bases remaining between them. Per germline, CDR1 SGHRS and CDR2 YFSETQ. This clonotype was obtained from a girl aged 5-17 years with multiple sclerosis. Material for sequencing was blood. The chain links TRBV5-1 to TRBJ2-1; weak D call: TRBD2 (5 bases). The CDR3 loop reads CASSPGLHNEQFF. CDR3 nucleotides: TGCGCCAGCAGCCCCGGACTCCACAATGAGCAGTTCTTC.